This T cell receptor beta chain was retrieved from a study of neurological immune-mediated disorders. This clonotype was seen many times. Its target is not known. Study-wide findings and caveats: Private repertoires in all groups were suggested, as expanded clones shared no CDR3 amino acid sequences across subjects.

The CDR3 consists of 15 residues. Germline trimming cut 0 bases from V and 7 bases from J; bases unmatched to any gene: 4. The germline gives CDR1 MNHEY, CDR2 SVGAGI. With 10-nucleotide random UMIs included, cDNA was synthesized by 5'RACE. A single run covered 15-18 subjects with over 170 million TCR-beta sequences. TCRdb reprocessed the 5' RACE reads with MiXCR, giving one entry per CDR3 protein. This sample has some 20,000 distinct CDR3 sequences, with approximately 7.9% found just once. The chain recombines TRBV6-5 with TRBJ2-7; 12 bases are a match to TRBD1. The receptor was isolated from a young woman with HTLV-1-associated myelopathy (HAM/TSP). The source material was CD8+ T cells from blood. The CDR3: CASSYSGTGGEEQYF. The CDR3 DNA reads TGTGCCAGCAGTTACTCCGGGACAGGGGGCGAGGAGCAGTACTTC.